The clone carrying this T cell receptor (gamma chain) was recorded a few times. Its antigen remains unknown. The sorted cells were CD3+ Vdelta1+ Vdelta2- thymocytes from alphabeta-depleted thymus. Between roughly 98% and 99.6% of sorted thymocytes were Vdelta1+. The entry originates in a study of Vδ1+ human thymocytes. The study's findings and limits: Thymic delta-chain repertoires held roughly 20% Vdelta2 sequences and few Vdelta3, despite high sort purity. Thymic TRG and TRD repertoires appeared highly polyclonal. TRG sequences recurred across donors, whereas TRD sequences stayed essentially private.

Extracted RNA was reverse transcribed into cDNA. Pooled V-gene forward primers with one constant-region reverse primer generated the CDR3 amplicons by multiplex PCR. TCRdb called clones from the multiplex PCR reads again using CATT. The data show over 25,000 gamma-chain clones, around 18% seen once. CDR1 is EGSTGY, CDR2 YDSYTSSV, per germline. This CDR3 region has 14 residues. V trimming: 0 bases; J trimming: 6 bases; junction bases outside the gene matches: 8. Input material: Vdelta1+ gamma-delta thymocytes from the thymus. As to subset: FACS-sorted CD3+ TCRalphabeta- TCRVdelta1+ TCRVdelta2- thymocytes. This receptor was obtained from a boy less than two years old who had congenital heart surgery. The chain links TRGV4 to TRGJ1 or TRGJ2. The CDR3 sequence: CATWDGARGYKKLF. DNA for the CDR3: TGTGCCACCTGGGATGGGGCGCGGGGTTATAAGAAACTCTTT.